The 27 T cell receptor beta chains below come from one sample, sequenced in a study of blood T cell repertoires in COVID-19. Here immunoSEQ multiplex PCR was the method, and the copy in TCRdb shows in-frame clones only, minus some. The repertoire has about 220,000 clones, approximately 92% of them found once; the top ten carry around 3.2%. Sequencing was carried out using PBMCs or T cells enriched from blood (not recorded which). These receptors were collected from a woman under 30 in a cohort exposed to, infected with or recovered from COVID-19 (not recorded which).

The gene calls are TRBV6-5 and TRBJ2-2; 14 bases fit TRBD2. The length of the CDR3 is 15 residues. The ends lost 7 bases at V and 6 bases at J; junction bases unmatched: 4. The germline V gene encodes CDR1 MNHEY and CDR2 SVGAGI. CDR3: CASTLGLAGAGELFF. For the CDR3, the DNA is TGTGCCAGCACCCTGGGACTAGCGGGAGCCGGGGAGCTGTTTTTT.

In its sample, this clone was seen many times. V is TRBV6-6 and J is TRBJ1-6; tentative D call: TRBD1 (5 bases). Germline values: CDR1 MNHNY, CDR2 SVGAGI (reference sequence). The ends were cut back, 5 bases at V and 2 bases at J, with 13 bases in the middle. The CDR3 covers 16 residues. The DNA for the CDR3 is TGTGCCAGCAGTCCCCCGGGGGGAACCTATAATTCACCCCTCCACTTT. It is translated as CASSPPGGTYNSPLHF.

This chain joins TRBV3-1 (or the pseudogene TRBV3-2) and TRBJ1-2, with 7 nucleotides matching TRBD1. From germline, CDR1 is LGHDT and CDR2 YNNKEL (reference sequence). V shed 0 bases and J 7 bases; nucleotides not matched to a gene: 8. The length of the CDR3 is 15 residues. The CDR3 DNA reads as TGTGCCAGCAGCCAAGATTTTAGGGGGCCGGGTGGCTACACCTTC. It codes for CASSQDFRGPGGYTF.

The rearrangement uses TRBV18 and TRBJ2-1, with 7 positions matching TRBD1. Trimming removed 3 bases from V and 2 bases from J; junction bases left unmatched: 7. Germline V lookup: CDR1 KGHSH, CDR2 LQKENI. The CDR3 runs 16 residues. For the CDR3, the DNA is TGTGCCAGCTCACCGTTAGGACAGGTCGCCTACAATGAGCAGTTCTTC. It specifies CASSPLGQVAYNEQFF.

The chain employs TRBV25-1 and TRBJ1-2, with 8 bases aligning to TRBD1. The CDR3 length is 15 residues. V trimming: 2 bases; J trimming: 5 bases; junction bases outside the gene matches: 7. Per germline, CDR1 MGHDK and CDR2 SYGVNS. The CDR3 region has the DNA TGTGCCAGCAGTGAACTTGGGCAGGGGGCTTATGGCTACACCTTC. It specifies CASSELGQGAYGYTF.

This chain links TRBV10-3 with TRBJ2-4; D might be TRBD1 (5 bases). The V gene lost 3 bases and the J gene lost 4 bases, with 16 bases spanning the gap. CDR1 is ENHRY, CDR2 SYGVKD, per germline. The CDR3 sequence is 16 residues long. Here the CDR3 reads CAISDGEGAQKNIQYF. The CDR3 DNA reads TGTGCCATCAGTGATGGCGAAGGGGCGCAGAAAAACATTCAGTACTTC.

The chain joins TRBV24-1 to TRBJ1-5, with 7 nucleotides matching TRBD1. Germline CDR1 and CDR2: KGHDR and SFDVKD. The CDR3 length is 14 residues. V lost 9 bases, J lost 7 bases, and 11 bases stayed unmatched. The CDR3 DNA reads TGTGCCACCGCTGACAACAGGGGTGGACAGCCCCAGCATTTT. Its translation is CATADNRGGQPQHF.

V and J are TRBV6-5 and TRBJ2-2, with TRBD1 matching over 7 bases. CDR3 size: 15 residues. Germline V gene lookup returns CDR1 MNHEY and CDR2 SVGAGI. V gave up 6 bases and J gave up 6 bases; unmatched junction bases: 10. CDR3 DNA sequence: TGTGCCAGCAGACCACAGGGGATTGTGGCCGGGGAGCTGTTTTTT. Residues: CASRPQGIVAGELFF.

This CDR3 reads CASSLGQVAEKLFF. CDR3 nucleotides: TGTGCCAGCAGCTTGGGACAGGTTGCCGAAAAACTGTTTTTT. The chain is built from TRBV5-6 and TRBJ1-4; D is possibly TRBD1 (6 bases). V dropped 0 bases and J dropped 8 bases, with 11 bases sitting between them. The CDR3 is 14 residues long. Germline CDR1 and CDR2: SGHDT and YYEEEE.

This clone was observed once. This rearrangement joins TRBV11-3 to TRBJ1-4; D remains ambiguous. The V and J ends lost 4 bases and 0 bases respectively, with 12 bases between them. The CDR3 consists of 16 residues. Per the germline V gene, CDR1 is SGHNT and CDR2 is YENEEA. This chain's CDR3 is CASSYTSVATNEKLFF. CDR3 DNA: TGTGCCAGCAGCTATACCTCAGTTGCAACTAATGAAAAACTGTTTTTT. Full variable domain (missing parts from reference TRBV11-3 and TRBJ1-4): EAGVVQSPRYKIIEKKQPVAFWCNPISGHNTLYWYLQNLGQGPELLIRYENEEAVDDSQLPKDRFSAERLKGVDSTLKIQPAELGDSAVYLCASSYTSVATNEKLFFGSGTQLSVL.

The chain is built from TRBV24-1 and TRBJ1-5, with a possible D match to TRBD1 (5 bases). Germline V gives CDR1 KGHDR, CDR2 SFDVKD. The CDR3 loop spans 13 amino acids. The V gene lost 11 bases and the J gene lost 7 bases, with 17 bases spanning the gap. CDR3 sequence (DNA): TGTGCCATCAGCTCAGGGAAGGGCCAGCCCCAGCATTTT. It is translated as CAISSGKGQPQHF.

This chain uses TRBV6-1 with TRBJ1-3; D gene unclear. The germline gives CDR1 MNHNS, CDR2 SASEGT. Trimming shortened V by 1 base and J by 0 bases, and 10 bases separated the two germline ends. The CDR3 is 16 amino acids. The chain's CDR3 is CASSEDVGLSGNTIYF. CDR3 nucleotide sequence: TGTGCCAGCAGTGAAGACGTGGGCCTCTCTGGAAACACCATATATTTT.

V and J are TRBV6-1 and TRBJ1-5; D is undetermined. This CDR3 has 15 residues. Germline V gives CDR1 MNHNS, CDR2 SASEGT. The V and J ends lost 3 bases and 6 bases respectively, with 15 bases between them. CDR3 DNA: TGTGCCAGCAGTGATGGGGTTGAGGGAAGTCAGCCCCAGCATTTT. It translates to CASSDGVEGSQPQHF.

The CDR3 DNA sequence: TGTGCCAGCAGCTCCCCCGGGACTAGCGGGGGACCTAGCACAGATACGCAGTATTTT. Translated, it gives CASSSPGTSGGPSTDTQYF. The chain uses TRBV7-2 and TRBJ2-3; 14 bases agree with TRBD2. J was trimmed by 0 bases and V by 4 bases; bases with no gene match: 9. Per germline, CDR1 SGHTA and CDR2 FQGNSA. This CDR3 is built from 19 residues.

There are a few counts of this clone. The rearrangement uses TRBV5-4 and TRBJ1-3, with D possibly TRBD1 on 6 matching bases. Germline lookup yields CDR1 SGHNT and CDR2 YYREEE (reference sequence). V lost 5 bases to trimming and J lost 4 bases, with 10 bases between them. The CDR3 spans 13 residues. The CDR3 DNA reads TGTGCCAGCAGTCTGCAGGGGGGAAACACCATATATTTT. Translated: CASSLQGGNTIYF.

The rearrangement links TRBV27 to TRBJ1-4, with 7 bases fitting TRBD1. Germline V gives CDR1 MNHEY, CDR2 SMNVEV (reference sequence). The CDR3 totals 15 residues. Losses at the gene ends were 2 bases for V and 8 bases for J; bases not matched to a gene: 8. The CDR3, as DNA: TGTGCCAGCAGTTTACTTCCCCAGGGGGGAGAAAAACTGTTTTTT. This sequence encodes CASSLLPQGGEKLFF. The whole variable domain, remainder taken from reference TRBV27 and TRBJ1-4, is EAQVTQNPRYLITVTGKKLTVTCSQNMNHEYMSWYRQDPGLGLRQIYYSMNVEVTDKGDVPEGYKVSRKEKRNFPLILESPSPNQTSLYFCASSLLPQGGEKLFFGSGTQLSVL.

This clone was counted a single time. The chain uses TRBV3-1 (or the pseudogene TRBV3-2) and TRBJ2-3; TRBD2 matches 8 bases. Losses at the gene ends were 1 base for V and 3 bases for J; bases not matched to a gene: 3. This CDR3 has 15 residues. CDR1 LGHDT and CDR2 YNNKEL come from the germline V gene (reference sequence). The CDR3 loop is CASSQVTGGTDTQYF. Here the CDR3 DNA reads TGTGCCAGCAGCCAAGTTACGGGGGGGACAGATACGCAGTATTTT.

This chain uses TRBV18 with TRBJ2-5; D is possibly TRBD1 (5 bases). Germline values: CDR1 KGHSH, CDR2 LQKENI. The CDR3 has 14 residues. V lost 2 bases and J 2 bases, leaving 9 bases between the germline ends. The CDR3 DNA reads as TGTGCCAGCTCACCAGGGGCAGGACAAGAGACCCAGTACTTC. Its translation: CASSPGAGQETQYF.

Here the CDR3 reads CASSLTGSQPQHF. CDR3 sequence (DNA): TGTGCCAGCAGCTTGACAGGGTCCCAGCCCCAGCATTTT. This chain connects TRBV7-8 to TRBJ1-5; TRBD1 aligns across 7 bases. Germline V gene lookup returns CDR1 SGHVS and CDR2 FQNEAQ. V lost 3 bases to trimming and J lost 7 bases; unmatched junction nucleotides: 3. The CDR3 length is 13 residues. The full variable domain, completed using reference TRBV7-8 and TRBJ1-5, is GAGVSQSPRYKVAKRGQDVALRCDPISGHVSLFWYQQALGQGPEFLTYFQNEAQLDKSGLPSDRFFAERPEGSVSTLKIQRTQQEDSAVYLCASSLTGSQPQHFGDGTRLSIL.

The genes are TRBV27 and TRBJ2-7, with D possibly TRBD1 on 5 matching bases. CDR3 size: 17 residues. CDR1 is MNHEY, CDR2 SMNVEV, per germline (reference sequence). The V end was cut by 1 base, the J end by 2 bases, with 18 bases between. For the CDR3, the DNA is TGTGCCAGCAGTTTATACGGGCAGGGTAACCTGGCCTACGAGCAGTACTTC. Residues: CASSLYGQGNLAYEQYF.

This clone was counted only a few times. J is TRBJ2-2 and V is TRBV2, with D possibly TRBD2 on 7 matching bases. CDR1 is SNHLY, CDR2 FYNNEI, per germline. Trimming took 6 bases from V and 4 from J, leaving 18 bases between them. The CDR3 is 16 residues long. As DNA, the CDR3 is TGTGCCAGCAGCCCCGACGGGGGGCGACGCACCGGGGAGCTGTTTTTT. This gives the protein CASSPDGGRRTGELFF.

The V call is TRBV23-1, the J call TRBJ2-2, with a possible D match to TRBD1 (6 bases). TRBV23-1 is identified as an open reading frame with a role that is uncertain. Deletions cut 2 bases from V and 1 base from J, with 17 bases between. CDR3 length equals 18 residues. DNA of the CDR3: TGCGCCAGCAGTCAACGCGATCTACGGGACAAGAACACCGGGGAGCTGTTTTTT. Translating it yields CASSQRDLRDKNTGELFF.

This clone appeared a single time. CDR3 loop: CASDPGNSNQPQHF. The CDR3, as DNA: TGTGCCAGCGATCCAGGGAATAGCAATCAGCCCCAGCATTTT. V usage is TRBV6-5 and J usage is TRBJ1-5; D is perhaps TRBD1 (5 bases). The CDR3 is 14 residues long. V dropped 8 bases and J dropped 0 bases, with 11 bases sitting between them. Per the germline V gene, CDR1 is MNHEY and CDR2 is SVGAGI.

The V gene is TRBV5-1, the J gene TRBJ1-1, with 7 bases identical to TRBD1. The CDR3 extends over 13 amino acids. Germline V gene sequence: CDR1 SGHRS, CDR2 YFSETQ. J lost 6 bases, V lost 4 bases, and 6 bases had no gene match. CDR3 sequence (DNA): TGCGCCAGCAGCAAGACAGGGTCCGCTGAAGCTTTCTTT. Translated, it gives CASSKTGSAEAFF.

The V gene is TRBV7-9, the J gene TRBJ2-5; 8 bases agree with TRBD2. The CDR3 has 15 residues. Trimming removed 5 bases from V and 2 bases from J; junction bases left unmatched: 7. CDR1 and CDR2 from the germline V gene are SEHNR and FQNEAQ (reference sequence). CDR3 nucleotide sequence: TGTGCCAGCAGCGCCCCGTCGGGGGGGCAAGAGACCCAGTACTTC. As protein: CASSAPSGGQETQYF.

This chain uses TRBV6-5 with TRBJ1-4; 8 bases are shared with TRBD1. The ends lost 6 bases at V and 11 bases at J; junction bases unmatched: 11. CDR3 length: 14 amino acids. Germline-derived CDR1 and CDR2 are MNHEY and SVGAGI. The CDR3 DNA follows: TGTGCCAGCAGACAAGGACAGGGTGGCGCGAAACTGTTTTTT. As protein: CASRQGQGGAKLFF.

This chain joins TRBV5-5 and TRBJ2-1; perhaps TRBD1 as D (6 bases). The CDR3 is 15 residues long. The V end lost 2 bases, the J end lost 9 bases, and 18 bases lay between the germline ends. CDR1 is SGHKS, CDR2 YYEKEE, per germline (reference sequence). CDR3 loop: CASSFQGSRGGEQFF. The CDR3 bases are TGTGCCAGCAGCTTTCAAGGGTCCCGAGGGGGTGAGCAGTTCTTC.